These 31 T cell receptor beta chains originate from one sample sequenced in a study of T cells after yellow fever vaccination. MiXCR was run by TCRdb on the 5' RACE reads, yielding one entry per CDR3 protein. The sample lists 620,000 or so distinct CDR3 sequences, 17% occurring once. Here the sequenced sample was PBMCs, taken around 5 days after the first yellow fever vaccination. These receptors were collected from a man between 18 and 29 years old who received the YFV17D yellow fever vaccine.

This clonotype was seen at least ten times. This chain links TRBV4-3 with TRBJ2-4; D not certain. Trimming took 1 base from V and 8 from J, leaving 9 bases between them. This CDR3 comprises 13 residues. Germline V gene lookup returns CDR1 LGHNA and CDR2 YSLEER. CDR3 sequence: CASSQAGEDIQYF. The CDR3 coding sequence is TGCGCCAGCAGCCAAGCGGGCGAAGACATTCAGTACTTC.

This chain links TRBV10-3 with TRBJ1-2; no reliable D call. The germline CDR1 and CDR2 sequences are ENHRY and SYGVKD. The CDR3 runs 14 residues. The germline V and J ends were trimmed by 10 bases and 8 bases, with 23 bases remaining between them. CDR3 nucleotide sequence: TGTGCCACGGACCCGGGGTCGCTGCGAACGGGCTACACCTTC. Its protein product is CATDPGSLRTGYTF.

This clonotype has more than one count but fewer than ten. The chain recombines TRBV5-1 with TRBJ2-1; 9 bases line up with TRBD2. The CDR3 length is 16 residues. Germline V gives CDR1 SGHRS, CDR2 YFSETQ. The V segment lost 0 bases and the J segment 2 bases; nucleotides outside the gene matches: 3. In DNA, the CDR3 is TGCGCCAGCAGCTTGGCCGGGACTAGCACCTACAATGAGCAGTTCTTC. Its translation: CASSLAGTSTYNEQFF.

The chain combines TRBV18 with TRBJ2-7; possibly TRBD2 for D (6 bases). Germline values: CDR1 KGHSH, CDR2 LQKENI. This CDR3 contains 11 residues. Trimming shortened V by 4 bases and J by 7 bases, and 8 bases separated the two germline ends. The CDR3 reads CASSRGVEQYV. CDR3 in DNA: TGTGCCAGCTCACGGGGGGTTGAGCAGTACGTC.

This clonotype turned up a few times. This chain joins TRBV2 and TRBJ2-7; TRBD1 matches 9 bases. V shed 7 bases and J 9 bases; nucleotides not matched to a gene: 10. Germline loops: CDR1 SNHLY, CDR2 FYNNEI. The CDR3 sequence is 13 residues long. CDR3 coding DNA: TGTGCCAGCAAGGGACAGGGTGATAATGGGCAGTACTTC. As protein: CASKGQGDNGQYF.

This clonotype was found a few times. The rearrangement links TRBV9 to TRBJ2-1, with 8 bases lining up with TRBD1. Trimming cost V 3 bases and J 9 bases; bases outside gene matches: 8. CDR1 SGDLS and CDR2 YYNGEE come from the germline V gene. This CDR3 has 14 amino acids. The CDR3 nucleotides read TGTGCCAGCAGCGATCGGACAGGGTCAGTTGAGCAGTTCTTC. This gives the protein CASSDRTGSVEQFF. Full variable domain (missing parts from reference TRBV9 and TRBJ2-1): DSGVTQTPKHLITATGQRVTLRCSPRSGDLSVYWYQQSLDQGLQFLIQYYNGEERAKGNILERFSAQQFPDLHSELNLSSLELGDSALYFCASSDRTGSVEQFFGPGTRLTVL.

This clonotype was found a few times. The genes are TRBV5-1 and TRBJ2-7; maybe TRBD1 (5 bases). This CDR3 region has 14 residues. CDR1 SGHRS and CDR2 YFSETQ come from the germline V gene. The V end lost 1 base, the J end lost 1 base, and 9 bases lay between the germline ends. The DNA for the CDR3 is TGCGCCAGCAGCTTGACTCCAGGGTCCTACGAGCAGTACGTC. Protein: CASSLTPGSYEQYV.

In its sample, this clonotype was seen many times. This chain connects TRBV6-2 or TRBV6-3 to TRBJ2-4; TRBD2 agrees at 12 bases. Trimming took 5 bases from V and 0 from J; bases not matched to a gene: 5. The germline V gene has CDR1 MNHEY and CDR2 SVGEGT. This CDR3 is built from 17 residues. CDR3 DNA sequence: TGTGCCAGCAGTCGGCTGACTAGCGGGAGAGCCAAAAACATTCAGTACTTC. Its translation is CASSRLTSGRAKNIQYF.

The chain joins TRBV25-1 to TRBJ2-7; D remains unclear. V lost 4 bases and J 6 bases, leaving 10 bases between the germline ends. Germline V gene lookup returns CDR1 MGHDK and CDR2 SYGVNS. The CDR3 runs 12 residues. The CDR3 sequence is CASSAPVGEQYF. The CDR3 DNA reads TGTGCCAGCAGTGCACCCGTCGGCGAGCAGTACTTC.

This clonotype has only a few counts. J is TRBJ1-2 and V is TRBV12-3 or TRBV12-4, with TRBD1 identical over 10 bases. The CDR3 has 16 residues. V shed 5 bases and J 4 bases; nucleotides not matched to a gene: 10. The DNA of the CDR3 is TGTGCCAGCAGTCTCAGACTTGGACAGGGGGGCTATGGCTACACCTTC. Translation gives CASSLRLGQGGYGYTF.

The chain recombines TRBV5-8 with TRBJ1-4; D uncertain. Germline CDR1 reads SGHTS; CDR2 reads YDEGEE. The length of the CDR3 is 13 residues. V lost 2 bases and J 5 bases, leaving 7 bases between the germline ends. The CDR3 coding sequence is TGTGCCAGCAGCTTCTGGAGCAATGAAAAACTGTTTTTT. Translation: CASSFWSNEKLFF.

The chain joins TRBV20-1 to TRBJ2-1, with 12 bases aligning to TRBD2. The V gene end was trimmed by 5 bases and the J gene end by 7 bases; junction bases not matched to a gene: 9. Germline CDR1 is DFQATT and CDR2 is SNEGSKA (reference sequence). The CDR3 contains 15 residues. This chain's CDR3 is CSAEPTSGGGNEQFF. CDR3 bases: TGCAGTGCTGAACCGACTAGCGGGGGAGGTAATGAGCAGTTCTTC.

The V call is TRBV24-1, the J call TRBJ2-3, with 13 bases matching TRBD2. After removal of 3 bases from V and 5 bases from J, the junction contained 10 bases not matched to a gene. CDR1 and CDR2 from the germline V gene are KGHDR and SFDVKD. This CDR3 is built from 18 residues. The CDR3: CATSDARTSGGVGDTQYF. In DNA form, the CDR3 reads TGTGCCACCAGTGATGCGCGAACTAGCGGGGGGGTTGGAGATACGCAGTATTTT.

This clonotype appeared a few times. The chain couples TRBV6-2 or TRBV6-3 to TRBJ2-6, with TRBD1 matching 9 bases. The germline V gene has CDR1 MNHEY and CDR2 SVGEGT. The V segment lost 10 bases and the J segment 0 bases; nucleotides outside the gene matches: 13. This CDR3 spans 18 amino acids. For the CDR3, the DNA is TGTGCCATCCGGGACAGGGTGCGTACCCTCTCTGGGGCCAACGTCCTGACTTTC. The encoded protein is CAIRDRVRTLSGANVLTF.

The chain uses TRBV28 and TRBJ2-4, with no clear D. Germline V gene lookup returns CDR1 MDHEN and CDR2 SYDVKM. Deletions cut 1 base from V and 15 bases from J, with 13 bases between. CDR3 length: 12 amino acids. This CDR3 is CASSLFRVNLYF. In DNA, the CDR3 is TGTGCCAGCAGTTTATTCCGGGTTAATCTGTACTTC.

A few counts support this clonotype. V usage is TRBV6-5 and J usage is TRBJ2-3, with D uncertain. V was clipped by 6 bases and J by 0 bases, with 13 bases between them. The CDR3 is 15 residues long. Germline-derived CDR1 and CDR2 are MNHEY and SVGAGI. CDR3 in DNA: TGTGCCAGCAGCTTCCCCGGTGGGAGCACAGATACGCAGTATTTT. Its protein is CASSFPGGSTDTQYF.

The gene calls are TRBV4-2 and TRBJ2-1; the match to TRBD2 covers 9 bases. The CDR3 contains 19 residues. Germline values: CDR1 LGHNA, CDR2 YNFKEQ. Losses at the gene ends were 1 base for V and 4 bases for J; bases not matched to a gene: 14. The CDR3 region is CASSQGLGRGGPGYNEQFF. Written as DNA, the CDR3 is TGTGCCAGCAGCCAAGGGTTAGGGCGGGGGGGCCCAGGATACAATGAGCAGTTCTTC.

The rearrangement links TRBV6-2 or TRBV6-3 to TRBJ1-5; D may be TRBD1 (6 bases). The V gene's germline CDR1 is MNHEY and CDR2 SVGEGT. V dropped 6 bases and J dropped 6 bases, with 15 bases sitting between them. The CDR3 length is 14 residues. The DNA for the CDR3 is TGTGCCAGCAGATCCGGGACATCGAGTCAGCCCCAGCATTTT. Encoded protein: CASRSGTSSQPQHF.

There are a few counts of this clonotype. The missing conserved phenylalanine or tryptophan at the end of this CDR3 makes a read error likely. It is unclear where the CDR3 begins or ends on the DNA, so no DNA is shown, and the CDR3 is as TCRdb lists it. The chain has TRBV24-1 and TRBJ2-1. CDR1 is KGHDR and CDR2 is SFDVKD in the germline V gene. The CDR3 is made up of 9 amino acids, end residues included. The CDR3 loop is CATSDWQIS.

This clonotype was counted between two and nine times. CDR3 loop: CSALPGPAYEQYF. The CDR3 nucleotides are TGCAGCGCCCTTCCGGGCCCGGCCTACGAGCAGTACTTC. The V gene is TRBV29-1, the J gene TRBJ2-7; unclear D gene. This CDR3 has 13 residues. Germline lookup yields CDR1 SQVTM and CDR2 ANQGSEA. The germline V and J ends were trimmed by 7 bases and 2 bases, with 15 bases remaining between them.

The chain has TRBV7-3 and TRBJ2-3; a weak D match, TRBD1 (5 bases). Per the germline V gene, CDR1 is SGHTA and CDR2 is FQGTGA. V was shortened by 5 bases and J by 12 bases, with 18 bases between the two germline ends. The CDR3 is made up of 13 amino acids. CDR3 sequence: CASSPGRGRTQYF. In DNA form, the CDR3 reads TGTGCCAGCAGCCCTGGAAGGGGAAGGACCCAGTATTTT.

Only a few counts were recorded for this clonotype. This chain joins TRBV10-3 and TRBJ1-1; no clear D. Trimming shortened V by 9 bases and J by 0 bases, and 5 bases separated the two germline ends. This CDR3 is 11 amino acids long. The germline gives CDR1 ENHRY, CDR2 SYGVKD. The CDR3 is CAIQVNTEAFF. The CDR3 DNA sequence: TGTGCCATTCAGGTGAACACTGAAGCTTTCTTT.

This clonotype showed up just a few times. The chain is built from TRBV7-3 and TRBJ1-2; D not certain. The ends were cut back, 5 bases at V and 1 base at J, with 23 bases in the middle. This CDR3 has 18 amino acids. Germline CDR1 and CDR2: SGHTA and FQGTGA. The CDR3 coding sequence is TGTGCCAGCAGCCCTTTTGAGAGAGGCCAACTATTTAACTATGGCTACACCTTC. The encoded protein is CASSPFERGQLFNYGYTF.

The chain combines TRBV6-2 or TRBV6-3 with TRBJ2-7; D is unclear. Germline assignment: CDR1 MNHEY and CDR2 SVGEGT. The CDR3 loop spans 14 amino acids. The V gene lost 2 bases and the J gene lost 3 bases, with 11 bases spanning the gap. The CDR3 loop reads CASSYRHPDYEQYF. The CDR3 coding sequence is TGTGCCAGCAGTTACAGGCATCCTGACTACGAGCAGTACTTC.

The chain has TRBV28 and TRBJ1-6, with D tentatively TRBD1 (6 bases). Germline V gene sequence: CDR1 MDHEN, CDR2 SYDVKM. Trimming removed 8 bases from V and 5 bases from J, with 16 bases in between. CDR3 length: 15 amino acids. CDR3 nucleotide sequence: TGTGCCAGCGTAAGTCCGGACAGACATAATTCACCCCTCCACTTT. It is translated as CASVSPDRHNSPLHF.

This rearrangement joins TRBV7-2 to TRBJ1-2, with D uncertain. Looked up from germline, CDR1 is SGHTA and CDR2 is FQGNSA. The CDR3 is 15 residues long. Between the trimmed V and J ends, which lost 5 bases and 5 bases, there was a span of 18 bases. CDR3 DNA: TGTGCCAGCAGCCCACCGGGAGGTTCTCCTTATGGCTACACCTTC. Residues: CASSPPGGSPYGYTF. Drawing the rest from reference TRBV7-2 and TRBJ1-2, the complete variable domain is GAGVSQSPSNKVTEKGKDVELRCDPISGHTALYWYRQSLGQGLEFLIYFQGNSAPDKSGLPSDRFSAERTGGSVSTLTIQRTQQEDSAVYLCASSPPGGSPYGYTFGSGTRLTVV.

The chain links TRBV11-2 to TRBJ2-2; D not resolved. Germline loops: CDR1 SGHAT, CDR2 FQNNGV. Trimming removed 0 bases at V and 0 bases at J, with 5 bases between. The CDR3 consists of 15 residues. The CDR3 DNA reads TGTGCCAGCAGCTTAGAGCGGACGAACACCGGGGAGCTGTTTTTT. Translated: CASSLERTNTGELFF.

The sample holds many counts of this clonotype. This chain links TRBV20-1 with TRBJ2-1, with a possible D match to TRBD2 (6 bases). Trimming took 3 bases from V and 6 from J, leaving 9 bases between them. Germline loops: CDR1 DFQATT, CDR2 SNEGSKA (reference sequence). The CDR3 is 12 amino acids. The DNA for the CDR3 is TGCAGTGCTAGTAGGGACTCCAATGAGCAGTTCTTC. Translating gives CSASRDSNEQFF.

This clonotype was seen repeatedly, ten times or more. The chain carries TRBV5-1 and TRBJ1-6; 8 positions agree with TRBD1. This CDR3 has 16 amino acids. Germline trimming cut 5 bases from V and 0 bases from J; bases unmatched to any gene: 4. Looked up from germline, CDR1 is SGHRS and CDR2 is YFSETQ. The CDR3 coding sequence is TGCGCCAGCAGTAGCGGACAGGGCTCCTATAATTCACCCCTCCACTTT. Translating it yields CASSSGQGSYNSPLHF.

The chain couples TRBV3-1 to TRBJ1-1; D gene unclear. Per germline, CDR1 LGHDT and CDR2 YNNKEL (reference sequence). This CDR3 spans 14 amino acids. The V gene lost 6 bases and the J gene lost 1 base, with 12 bases spanning the gap. Here the CDR3 DNA reads TGTGCCAGCAGTCGAGGCGCGTGGAACACTGAAGCTTTCTTT. It translates to CASSRGAWNTEAFF.

This clonotype came up a few times. The CDR3 DNA follows: TGCGCCAGCAGCTTACGACAGGGACCTTACACTGAAGCTTTCTTT. It codes for CASSLRQGPYTEAFF. The chain carries TRBV5-1 and TRBJ1-1, with 7 positions matching TRBD1. The CDR3 consists of 15 residues. From germline, CDR1 is SGHRS and CDR2 YFSETQ. V dropped 2 bases and J dropped 3; count of bases not matched to a gene: 7.